The next 22 T cell receptor beta chains were all read from a single sample in a study of CD8 T cells in ankylosing spondylitis. TCRdb called the 5' RACE reads again in MiXCR, with one record for every CDR3 protein. The sample contains around 130,000 distinct CDR3 sequences, roughly 13% of which appear only once. The sequenced sample consisted of blood, either unsorted or a sorted T cell fraction (not recorded which). These receptors were taken from a female donor with ankylosing spondylitis or in good health (not recorded which).

Ten or more counts support this clonotype. The chain combines TRBV12-3 or TRBV12-4 with TRBJ2-2; a possible D gene is TRBD2 (5 bases). V was trimmed by 3 bases and J by 4 bases, leaving 21 bases between them. The length of the CDR3 is 18 residues. CDR3 in amino acids: CASSLKGSFFGGTGELFF. The CDR3 DNA follows: TGTGCCAGCAGTTTGAAGGGTTCGTTTTTTGGAGGCACCGGGGAGCTGTTTTTT.

The gene calls are TRBV3-1 and TRBJ2-1; TRBD2 matches 9 bases. Per the germline V gene, CDR1 is LGHDT and CDR2 is YNNKEL (reference sequence). Trimming cost V 4 bases and J 7 bases; bases outside gene matches: 5. CDR3 length equals 14 residues. The CDR3 sequence is CASSRASGMNEQFF. In nucleotides, the CDR3 is TGTGCCAGCAGCCGGGCTAGCGGGATGAATGAGCAGTTCTTC.

This clonotype was seen a handful of times. This chain links TRBV15 with TRBJ1-1; D ambiguous. V was clipped by 1 base and J by 8 bases, with 20 bases between them. This CDR3 has 16 residues. In germline, CDR1 is LNHNV, CDR2 YYDKDF (reference sequence). The CDR3, as DNA: TGTGCCACCAGCAGAGGCCCCTCGGACGGAGCTAGAGAAGCTTTCTTT. Residues: CATSRGPSDGAREAFF. The variable domain in full, completed from reference TRBV15 and TRBJ1-1, reads DAMVIQNPRYQVTQFGKPVTLSCSQTLNHNVMYWYQQKSSQAPKLLFHYYDKDFNNEADTPDNFQSRRPNTSFCFLDIRSPGLGDTAMYLCATSRGPSDGAREAFFGQGTRLTVV.

This clonotype came up many times. The chain is built from TRBV5-1 and TRBJ1-1; maybe TRBD1 (5 bases). The CDR3 runs 13 residues. V dropped 6 bases and J dropped 1 base, with 10 bases sitting between them. Germline V CDR1 and CDR2: SGHRS, YFSETQ. CDR3 sequence reads: CASTLGTNTEAFF. CDR3 nucleotide sequence: TGCGCCAGCACTCTGGGGACGAACACTGAAGCTTTCTTT. Full variable domain (missing parts from reference TRBV5-1 and TRBJ1-1): KAGVTQTPRYLIKTRGQQVTLSCSPISGHRSVSWYQQTPGQGLQFLFEYFSETQRNKGNFPGRFSGRQFSNSRSEMNVSTLELGDSALYLCASTLGTNTEAFFGQGTRLTVV.

This clonotype was recorded a few times. The chain combines TRBV11-3 with TRBJ2-3; possibly TRBD2 for D (6 bases). The germline V gene has CDR1 SGHNT and CDR2 YENEEA. The CDR3 totals 12 residues. V lost 0 bases and J lost 8, with 6 bases in between. The CDR3 bases are TGTGCCAGCAGCTTAGAAGCGGGTACGCAGTATTTT. This gives the protein CASSLEAGTQYF.

This clonotype appeared once. At one end, the junction sequence differs from germline, possibly due to a read error. J is TRBJ2-1 and V is TRBV12-5, with D unclear. This CDR3 region has 12 residues. Germline values: CDR1 LGHNT, CDR2 FRNRAP. CDR3 amino acids: CASGLYGNGQFF. The CDR3 DNA follows: TGTGCTAGTGGTTTGTATGGGAATGGGCAGTTCTTC.

The chain is built from TRBV6-1 and TRBJ2-4; D not resolved. Germline CDR1 reads MNHNS; CDR2 reads SASEGT. Trimming removed 8 bases from V and 6 bases from J, with 14 bases in between. The CDR3 covers 13 residues. The CDR3 DNA is TGTGCCAGCGCTAGAGGAGTCGGAAACATTCAGTACTTC. This codes for CASARGVGNIQYF.

This clonotype was counted ten times or more. This chain uses TRBV15 with TRBJ1-1; D uncertain. The CDR3 loop spans 16 amino acids. V lost 3 bases and J 2 bases, leaving 16 bases between the germline ends. Germline CDR1 is LNHNV and CDR2 is YYDKDF (reference sequence). CDR3 sequence: CATSSGPGNLNTEAFF. The CDR3 coding sequence is TGTGCCACCAGCAGTGGTCCGGGCAACCTAAACACTGAAGCTTTCTTT.

The chain has TRBV12-3 or TRBV12-4 and TRBJ2-7; D call uncertain. This CDR3 comprises 13 residues. Trimming cost V 0 bases and J 1 base, with 4 bases left between them. Here the CDR3 reads CASSLALSYEQYF. The CDR3 bases are TGTGCCAGCAGTTTAGCACTGTCCTACGAGCAGTACTTC.

This clonotype has a count of ten or more. This chain joins TRBV10-3 and TRBJ2-3; D may be TRBD1 or TRBD2 (6 bases each). Between the trimmed V and J ends, which lost 6 bases and 4 bases, there was a span of 14 bases. This CDR3 is 14 amino acids long. Germline assignment: CDR1 ENHRY and CDR2 SYGVKD. In DNA form, the CDR3 reads TGTGCCATCAGCAAATCGGGGGCCTCAGATACGCAGTATTTT. Translation gives CAISKSGASDTQYF.

About this clonotype: This sequence may be a read error, since a much larger clone differs from it by one base. The V and J genes are TRBV20-1 and TRBJ2-3; TRBD2 aligns across 7 bases. The CDR3 covers 14 residues. The V gene's germline CDR1 is DFQATT and CDR2 SNEGSKA (reference sequence). The junction had 7 bases not matched to a gene; V was cut back by 6 bases and J by 1 base. CDR3 in amino acids: CSAAKSGGTDTQYF. CDR3 sequence (DNA): TGCAGTGCGGCAAAGAGCGGGGGCACAGATACGCAGTATTTT.

A word on this clonotype: A much larger clone differs from this one at a single base, so this may be a read error. The chain is built from TRBV4-1 and TRBJ1-3, with D possibly matching TRBD1 (5 bases). The ends were cut back, 1 base at V and 8 bases at J, with 12 bases in the middle. Germline CDR1 and CDR2: MGHRA and YSYEKL. The CDR3 length is 14 residues. CDR3 loop: CASSQGFPGHTIYF. For the CDR3, the DNA is TGCGCCAGCAGCCAAGGATTTCCGGGACACACCATATATTTT.

This clonotype was detected many times. This chain links TRBV3-1 with TRBJ2-1; TRBD2 matches 7 bases. Trimming cost V 4 bases and J 10 bases; bases outside gene matches: 7. Per the germline V gene, CDR1 is LGHDT and CDR2 is YNNKEL (reference sequence). The length of the CDR3 is 13 residues. Here the CDR3 DNA reads TGTGCCAGCAGCCTAGGGGACTACCAGGAGCAGTTCTTC. This sequence encodes CASSLGDYQEQFF.

J is TRBJ2-7 and V is TRBV19, with 7 bases matching TRBD1. Trimming took 9 bases from V and 2 from J; bases not matched to a gene: 4. The CDR3 totals 12 residues. The germline V gene has CDR1 LNHDA and CDR2 SQIVND (reference sequence). As DNA, the CDR3 is TGTGCCAGCTCCGGACAGGCCTACGAGCAGTACTTC. Amino acid sequence: CASSGQAYEQYF.

This clonotype came up a few times. The rearrangement joins TRBV7-8 to TRBJ1-3; TRBD1 is a possible D gene (5 bases). The V and J ends lost 1 base and 0 bases respectively, with 10 bases between them. The CDR3 is 16 residues long. Germline CDR1 and CDR2: SGHVS and FQNEAQ. CDR3 loop: CASSLVGTGSGNTIYF. The DNA of the CDR3 is TGTGCCAGCAGCTTAGTCGGGACGGGCTCTGGAAACACCATATATTTT.

V and J are TRBV7-2 and TRBJ2-3; D possibly corresponds to TRBD1 (6 bases). Germline-derived CDR1 and CDR2 are SGHTA and FQGNSA. The germline V and J ends were trimmed by 6 bases and 1 base, with 14 bases remaining between them. The CDR3 is 15 residues long. The CDR3 reads CASSSQGVGTDTQYF. The CDR3 DNA is TGTGCCAGCAGTTCACAGGGCGTAGGCACAGATACGCAGTATTTT.

Worth noting for this clonotype: This clone may be a read error of a much larger clone one base away. The V call is TRBV12-3 or TRBV12-4, the J call TRBJ2-5, with TRBD2 as a possible D gene (6 bases). CDR3 length: 11 amino acids. CDR3 in amino acids: CASPGGETRYF. The CDR3 DNA reads TGTGCCAGCCCCGGGGGTGAGACCCGGTACTTC.

The chain has TRBV7-8 and TRBJ2-2; 8 bases map to TRBD2. Germline assignment: CDR1 SGHVS and CDR2 FQNEAQ. The CDR3 is 15 amino acids. With V trimmed by 4 bases and J by 0 bases, 1 base remained unmatched. The CDR3 bases are TGTGCCAGCAGCTCGGGACTAGCGAACACCGGGGAGCTGTTTTTT. Protein: CASSSGLANTGELFF. Based on the CDR3 plus reference TRBV7-8 and TRBJ2-2, the full variable domain is GAGVSQSPRYKVAKRGQDVALRCDPISGHVSLFWYQQALGQGPEFLTYFQNEAQLDKSGLPSDRFFAERPEGSVSTLKIQRTQQEDSAVYLCASSSGLANTGELFFGEGSRLTVL.

The chain has TRBV19 and TRBJ2-3; tentatively, D is TRBD1 (5 bases). Per the germline V gene, CDR1 is LNHDA and CDR2 is SQIVND (reference sequence). This CDR3 region has 13 residues. The V end lost 5 bases, the J end lost 4 bases, and 10 bases lay between the germline ends. The CDR3 DNA sequence: TGTGCCAGTAGTTCGCAGGGTCCAGATACGCAGTATTTT. Protein: CASSSQGPDTQYF.

The gene calls are TRBV29-1 and TRBJ1-1, with D hard to call. CDR1 is SQVTM and CDR2 is ANQGSEA in the germline V gene. Trimming took off 7 bases at V and 3 bases at J, with 12 bases between the two ends. The CDR3 covers 12 residues. The CDR3 DNA reads TGCAGCGAGCGAAGTGAAGACACTGAAGCTTTCTTT. Translating it yields CSERSEDTEAFF.

Note on this clonotype: This clone may be a read error of a much larger clone one base away. This rearrangement joins TRBV6-5 to TRBJ1-2; D is unclear. The CDR3 runs 14 residues. CDR1 is MNHEY and CDR2 is SVGAGI in the germline V gene. The germline V and J ends were trimmed by 0 bases and 4 bases, with 9 bases remaining between them. Written as DNA, the CDR3 is TGTGCCAGCAGTTACTCGGGTCCACTCTATGGCTACACCTTC. This gives the protein CASSYSGPLYGYTF.

In its sample, this clonotype was seen a few times. The chain is built from TRBV27 and TRBJ2-1, with 15 bases lining up with TRBD2. After removal of 3 bases from V and 9 bases from J, the junction contained 9 bases not matched to a gene. This CDR3 region has 17 residues. Germline CDR1 is MNHEY and CDR2 is SMNVEV (reference sequence). The CDR3 DNA sequence: TGTGCCAGCAGTTTTCTCCTTGGACTAGCGGGAGGGACTGAGCAGTTCTTC. This sequence encodes CASSFLLGLAGGTEQFF.